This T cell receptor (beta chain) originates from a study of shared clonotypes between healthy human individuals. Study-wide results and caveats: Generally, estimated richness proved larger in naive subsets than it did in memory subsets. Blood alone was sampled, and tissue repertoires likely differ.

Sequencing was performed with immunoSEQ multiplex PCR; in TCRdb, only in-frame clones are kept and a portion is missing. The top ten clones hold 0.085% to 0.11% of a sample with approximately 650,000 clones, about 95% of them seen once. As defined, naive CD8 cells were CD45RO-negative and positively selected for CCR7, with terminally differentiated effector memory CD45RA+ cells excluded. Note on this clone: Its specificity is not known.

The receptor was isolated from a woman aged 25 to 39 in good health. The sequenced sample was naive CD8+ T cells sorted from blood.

The CDR3 bases are TGTGCCAGCATGGCCGGACAGGGGGCGAACTATGGCTACACCTTC. Protein sequence: CASMAGQGANYGYTF. The chain joins TRBV27 to TRBJ1-2; 11 nucleotides align to TRBD1. From germline, CDR1 is MNHEY and CDR2 SMNVEV (reference sequence). This CDR3 is 15 amino acids long. Germline trimming cut 7 bases from V and 2 bases from J; bases unmatched to any gene: 6.